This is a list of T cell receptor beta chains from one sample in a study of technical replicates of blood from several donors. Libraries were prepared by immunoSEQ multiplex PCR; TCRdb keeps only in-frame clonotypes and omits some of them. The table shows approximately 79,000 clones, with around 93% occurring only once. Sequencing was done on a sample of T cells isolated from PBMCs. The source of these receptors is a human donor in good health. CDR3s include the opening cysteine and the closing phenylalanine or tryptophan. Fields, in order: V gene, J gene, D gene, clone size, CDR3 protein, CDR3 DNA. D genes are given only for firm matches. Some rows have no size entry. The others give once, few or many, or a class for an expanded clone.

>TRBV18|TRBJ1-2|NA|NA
CASSTGTDYGYTF
TGTGCCAGCTCAACAGGGACGGACTATGGCTACACCTTC
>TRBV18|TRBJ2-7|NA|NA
CASSSDLNYEQYF
TGTGCCAGCTCATCCGACTTGAACTACGAGCAGTACTTC
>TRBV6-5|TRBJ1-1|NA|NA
CASAISTGVGTEAFF
TGTGCCAGCGCCATCTCAACAGGAGTTGGCACTGAAGCTTTCTTT
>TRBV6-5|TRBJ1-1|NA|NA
CASTPGALGTEAFF
TGTGCCAGCACCCCGGGAGCCCTCGGCACTGAAGCTTTCTTT
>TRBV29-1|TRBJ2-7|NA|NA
CSVETGTYEQYF
TGCAGCGTTGAAACAGGTACCTACGAGCAGTACTTC
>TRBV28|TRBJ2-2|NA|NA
CASSFFADTGELFF
TGTGCCAGCAGTTTTTTCGCGGACACCGGGGAGCTGTTTTTT
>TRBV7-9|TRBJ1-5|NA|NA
CASSFPGSNQPQHF
TGTGCCAGCAGCTTCCCCGGGAGCAATCAGCCCCAGCATTTT
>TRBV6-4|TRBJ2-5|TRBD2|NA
CASSAGTSGETQYF
TGTGCCAGCAGTGCCGGGACTAGCGGGGAGACCCAGTACTTC
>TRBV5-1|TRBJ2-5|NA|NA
CASSRWGSGQEGETQYF
TGCGCCAGCAGCAGGTGGGGTAGCGGTCAGGAAGGGGAGACCCAGTACTTC
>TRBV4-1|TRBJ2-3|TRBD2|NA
CASSPGLVGDTQYF
TGCGCCAGCAGTCCGGGACTAGTTGGAGATACGCAGTATTTT
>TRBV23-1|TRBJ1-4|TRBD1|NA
CASSRDRGVTNEKLFF
TGCGCCAGCAGTCGGGACAGGGGGGTAACTAATGAAAAACTGTTTTTT
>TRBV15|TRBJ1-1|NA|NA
CATSRERSHTEAFF
TGTGCCACCAGCAGAGAAAGGAGTCACACTGAAGCTTTCTTT
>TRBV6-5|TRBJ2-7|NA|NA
CASSYGQRAYEQYF
TGTGCCAGCAGTTACGGACAAAGGGCCTACGAGCAGTACTTC
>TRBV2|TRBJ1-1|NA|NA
CARGRDGNTEAFF
TGTGCCAGGGGGCGGGACGGGAACACTGAAGCTTTCTTT
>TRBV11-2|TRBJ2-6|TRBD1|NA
CASSPPRQGALSGANVLTF
TGTGCCAGCAGTCCTCCCCGGCAGGGGGCTCTCTCTGGGGCCAACGTCCTGACTTTC
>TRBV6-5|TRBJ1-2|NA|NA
CASSYSSGSNYGYTF
TGTGCCAGCAGTTACTCTTCAGGGTCGAACTATGGCTACACCTTC
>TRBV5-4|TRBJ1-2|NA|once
CASSLENDSHGYTF
TGTGCCAGCAGCTTGGAAAACGACAGCCATGGCTACACCTTC
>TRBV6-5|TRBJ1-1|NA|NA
CASLEGVKAFF
TGTGCCAGCTTAGAGGGCGTGAAAGCTTTCTTT
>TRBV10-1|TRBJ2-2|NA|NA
CASSERRTGELFF
TGCGCCAGCAGTGAAAGGAGAACCGGGGAGCTGTTTTTT
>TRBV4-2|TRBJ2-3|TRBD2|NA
CASSQWTRPTDTQYF
TGTGCCAGCAGCCAGTGGACTAGACCAACAGATACGCAGTATTTT
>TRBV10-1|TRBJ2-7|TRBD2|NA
CASSLSTSGSYEQYF
TGCGCCAGCTCCCTGAGTACTAGCGGGAGCTACGAGCAGTACTTC
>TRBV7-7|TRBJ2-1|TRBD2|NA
CASSPVSLAGAHNEQFF
TGTGCCAGCAGCCCCGTTTCCTTAGCGGGAGCCCACAATGAGCAGTTCTTC
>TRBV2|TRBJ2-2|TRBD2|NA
CASIPVGAGGGRELFF
TGTGCCAGCATCCCAGTGGGAGCGGGGGGCGGCAGGGAGCTGTTTTTT
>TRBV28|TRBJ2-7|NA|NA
CASSLLGQHEQYF
TGTGCCAGCAGTTTACTGGGACAACACGAGCAGTACTTC
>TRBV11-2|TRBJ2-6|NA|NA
CASSLSWSLTGANVLTF
TGTGCCAGCAGCCTTAGTTGGTCTTTGACTGGGGCCAACGTCCTGACTTTC
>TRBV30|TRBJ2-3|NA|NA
CAWSIGGGTDTQYF
TGTGCCTGGAGTATCGGAGGGGGCACAGATACGCAGTATTTT
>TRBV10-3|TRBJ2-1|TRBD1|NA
CAIGTGGVHEQFF
TGTGCCATAGGGACAGGGGGTGTCCATGAGCAGTTCTTC
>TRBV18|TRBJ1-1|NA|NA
CASSPTGNTEAFF
TGTGCCAGCTCACCGACAGGGAACACTGAAGCTTTCTTT
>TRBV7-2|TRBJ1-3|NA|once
CASRDTPGNTIYF
TGTGCCAGCAGGGACACCCCTGGAAACACCATATATTTT
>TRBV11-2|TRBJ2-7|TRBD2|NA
CASSFSDTLAGAGSYEQYF
TGTGCCAGCAGCTTTTCCGACACTCTAGCGGGGGCGGGCTCCTACGAGCAGTACTTC
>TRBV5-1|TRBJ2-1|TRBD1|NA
CASSLTGALGVYHEQFF
TGCGCCAGCAGCCTGACAGGGGCCCTTGGGGTTTATCATGAGCAGTTCTTC
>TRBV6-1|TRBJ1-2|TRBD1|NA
CASSNGQGAIGYTF
TGTGCCAGCAGTAATGGACAGGGGGCCATTGGCTACACCTTC
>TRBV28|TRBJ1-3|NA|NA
CASSFTPTGLGIGNTIYF
TGTGCCAGCAGTTTTACCCCCACAGGTCTGGGGATAGGAAACACCATATATTTT
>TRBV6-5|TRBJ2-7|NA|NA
CASSYDISYEQYF
TGTGCCAGCAGTTACGACATCTCCTACGAGCAGTACTTC
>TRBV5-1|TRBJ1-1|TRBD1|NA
CASSLDPRGSTEAFF
TGCGCCAGCAGCTTGGACCCCAGGGGGAGCACTGAAGCTTTCTTT
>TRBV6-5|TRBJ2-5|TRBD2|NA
CASSYGGGEKTQYF
TGTGCCAGCAGTTACGGCGGGGGGGAAAAGACCCAGTACTTC
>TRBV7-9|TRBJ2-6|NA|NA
CASSLPGPGANVLTF
TGTGCCAGCAGCCTCCCAGGGCCTGGGGCCAACGTCCTGACTTTC
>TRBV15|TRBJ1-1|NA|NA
CATSRDRGLYEAFF
TGTGCCACCAGCAGAGATCGAGGACTGTATGAAGCTTTCTTT
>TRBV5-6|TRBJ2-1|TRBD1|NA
CASSLDRERDYNEQFF
TGTGCCAGCAGCCTGGACAGGGAAAGGGACTACAATGAGCAGTTCTTC
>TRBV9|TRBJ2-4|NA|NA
CASTFKYF
TGTGCCAGCACCTTTAAGTACTTC
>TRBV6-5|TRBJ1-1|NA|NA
CASSYSGGAFF
TGTGCCAGCAGTTACTCGGGGGGTGCTTTCTTT
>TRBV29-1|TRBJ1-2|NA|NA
CSVDAGASYTF
TGCAGCGTTGATGCGGGTGCAAGCTACACCTTC
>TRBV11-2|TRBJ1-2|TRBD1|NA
CASSFTGGEGYTF
TGTGCCAGCAGCTTCACAGGGGGAGAAGGCTACACCTTC
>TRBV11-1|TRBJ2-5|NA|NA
CASSLIGVQETQYF
TGTGCCAGCAGCTTAATCGGGGTACAAGAGACCCAGTACTTC
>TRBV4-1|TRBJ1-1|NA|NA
CASSQDESKAFF
TGCGCCAGCAGCCAAGATGAGAGCAAGGCTTTCTTT
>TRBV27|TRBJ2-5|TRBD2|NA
CASSRSSGKETQYF
TGTGCCAGCAGCCGATCTAGCGGGAAAGAGACCCAGTACTTC
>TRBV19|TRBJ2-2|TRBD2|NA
CASRTSSVTGELFF
TGTGCCAGTAGGACTAGCTCTGTCACCGGGGAGCTGTTTTTT
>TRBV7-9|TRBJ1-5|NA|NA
CASSLARDTSYSNQPQHF
TGTGCCAGCAGCTTAGCACGGGACACATCTTATAGCAATCAGCCCCAGCATTTT
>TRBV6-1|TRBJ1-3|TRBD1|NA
CASSVQAGGPDTIYF
TGTGCCAGCAGTGTACAAGCAGGGGGCCCGGACACCATATATTTT
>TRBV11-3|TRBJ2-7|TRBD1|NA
CASSLERTGYEQYF
TGTGCCAGCAGCTTAGAGAGGACAGGGTACGAGCAGTACTTC
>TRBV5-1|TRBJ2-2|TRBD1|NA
CASSLQGDGELFF
TGCGCCAGCAGCTTACAGGGGGACGGGGAGCTGTTTTTT
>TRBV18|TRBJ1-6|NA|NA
CASSLQDSPLHF
TGTGCCAGCTCACTTCAGGATTCACCCCTCCACTTT
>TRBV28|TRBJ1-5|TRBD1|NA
CASSLRQGRVNQPQHF
TGTGCCAGCAGTTTACGACAGGGGAGGGTTAATCAGCCCCAGCATTTT
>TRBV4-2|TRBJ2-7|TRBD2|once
CASSQESDRGSGRIKQYF
TGTGCCAGCAGCCAAGAAAGCGACCGAGGGAGCGGGAGAATTAAGCAGTACTTC
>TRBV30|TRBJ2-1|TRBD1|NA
CAWRKGDRDYDEQFF
TGTGCCTGGAGGAAAGGGGACAGGGACTACGATGAGCAGTTCTTC